This note documents a single T cell receptor beta chain sequence. Its antigen is undetermined. The data are from a study of blood T cells in healthy people across ages. Study overall: About one barcoded beta molecule per two T cells came from capture by template switching. The study's findings and limits: Reliance upon unsorted PBMCs precluded definitive naive versus antigen-experienced comparison. Both higher diversity and more naive CD4+ cells marked long-lived donors when set against aged donors.

This CDR3 contains 16 residues. Per germline, CDR1 LNHNV and CDR2 YYDKDF (reference sequence). A second PCR of 7 to 11 cycles used a sample-barcoded 5' primer and a J-beta primer mix. From the 5' RACE reads, TCRdb called clonotypes with MiXCR, one entry per CDR3 protein. The table shows some 710,000 distinct CDR3 sequences, with less than 60% occurring only once. The chain employs TRBV15 and TRBJ2-1; 8 bases are a match to TRBD1. The DNA matches TRBJ2-7 better at its end, which makes the J call doubtful. The specimen was blood. This TCR derives from a man aged 80 or over in good health. CDR3 amino acids: CATSRDRTGSRFEQYF. DNA for the CDR3: TGTGCCACCAGCAGAGATCGGACAGGGAGTAGATTCGAGCAGTACTTC.